This T cell receptor (beta chain) appears in the sequencing data of a study of shared clonotypes between healthy human individuals. The study's findings and limits: Depth was large, yet rarefaction showed that sorted-subset sequencing was incomplete.

Note on this clone: Its cognate antigen is unknown.

Each of the donors was a healthy adult who was HIV-negative and had not had a recent acute infection or vaccination. On sorted subsets, replicate PCRs used roughly 190 ng DNA, or around 30,000 T cell genomes. In the original processing: Filtering differed for immunoSEQ, which gave only junction sequences without quality scores. Assay: immunoSEQ multiplex PCR; the TCRdb copy retains only in-frame clones and omits some. The DNA was the basis for D and trimming; V, J and clone size are from that table. Counted here are over a million clones, roughly 96% occurring once; the ten biggest clones make up over 1%. Sequenced material: naive CD4+ T cells sorted from blood. As for subset: CD45RA+ positively selected. This TCR came from a man aged 25-45 years in good health.

The CDR3 DNA sequence: TGTGCCAGCAGCATACACCGGGACAGCAGGACTAGCGGGACTTTAAACGAGCAGTACTTC. Translating gives CASSIHRDSRTSGTLNEQYF. V and J are TRBV21-1 and TRBJ2-7; no check of the table's D call, TRBD2, against the DNA was made. TRBV21-1 is described as a pseudogene. The CDR3 totals 20 residues.